This TCR beta chain is drawn from a study of cytomegalovirus exposure and HLA in healthy donors (dated by TCRdb to 2015 to 2018). Notes on the research overall: An earlier analysis of roughly 630 of the donors reported approximately 290 Gb of sequence data and 117 million unique TCR beta sequences from 150 million to 200 million T cells. Roughly 300 gigabases of sequencing data and approximately 80 million unique TCR sequences were included in an early release covering about 700 HLA-typed donors. Of the 300 to 500 genotyped donors, more than 75% were placed in the genetic ancestry cluster associated with self-reported Caucasian donors. The study aimed to test whether signatures of past pathogen exposure could be identified by cataloging public T cell receptors. The T cell repertoires of around 730 subjects were profiled by immunosequencing and related to cytomegalovirus serostatus. Along with the roughly 610-subject first cohort, a separate validation cohort of around 120 different subjects was used. To predict cytomegalovirus infection status, the study brought together high-throughput TCR immunosequencing, statistical association of individual TCRs with disease status, and machine learning. A later analysis re-analyzed previously published TCR beta repertoires from about 730 donors and added high-resolution HLA genotyping to study TCR occurrence patterns. Rather than drawing on any new phenotypic data, the later analysis identified candidate immune exposures from TCR beta sequences and the way those sequences occurred across donors. To decide whether each TCR beta V gene segment behaved as functional or pseudogenic, an earlier analysis of approximately 600 of the donors relied on high-throughput TCR beta sequencing. Donor age, sex, ethnicity and CMV serostatus were compiled alongside the repertoire data. Genome-wide SNP genotypes for about 65% of the 666 donors were used in a later genetic analysis, which treated that subset as a discovery cohort. All discovery cohort repertoires had been generated on a single sequencing platform. Class I and class II HLA loci were covered by the typing at four-digit resolution. The number of donors typed differed by locus, with roughly 629-640 for A, B, C, DRB1 and DQB1, roughly 520 for DQA1, over 600 for DPA1, and some 450 for DPB1. Because of strong linkage in the cohort, roughly five DR-DQ haplotypes were treated as single units for association and clustering. Among about 400 genotyped donors of the cohort, an average of approximately 220,000 unique TCR beta nucleotide sequences was sequenced per donor, of which 15% to 20% were non-productive. What the authors observed across the whole study: Strong co-occurrence of HLA alleles, especially DR and DQ, made assigning TCR associations to individual alleles difficult. Most TCR sequences were seen in very few donors, while some public TCRs were found in many individuals. A total of around 150 TCR beta chains were listed by the study as associated with cytomegalovirus. The authors suggested that the approach could potentially be generalized to other disease states and immunological phenotypes. A cluster of highly shared sequence variants was judged likely to represent a technical artifact of the sequencing pipeline. HLA typing was unavailable for some donors at each locus, so association tests used only the typed subset. Broadly in line with IMGT annotations, most TCR beta V segments showed up in productive rearrangements about 87% or about 30% of the time in an earlier analysis of around 600 of the donors. In vitro tests confirmed that a few of the cytomegalovirus-associated TCR beta chains recognize cytomegalovirus antigens. A later analysis associated 15,000 to 20,000 TCR beta sequences with specific HLA alleles at a false discovery rate of 0.05. In a later genetic analysis, a missense DCLRE1C variant was associated with V-gene and J-gene trimming of TCR beta chains, and the association was replicated in an independent cohort. Compared with equally common non-associated chains, HLA-associated TCR beta chains in a later analysis were more clonally expanded and had lower generation probabilities. Sequencing depth was assumed to be roughly uniform across donors in the presence/absence analyses, though that assumption may not hold. Linkage disequilibrium might explain the correlated functional status among segregating V segments, but an unknown experimental factor could not be excluded. According to a later analysis, parvovirus B19, influenza, CMV and Epstein-Barr virus appeared linked to several top co-occurrence clusters. This cohort had only TCR beta chains sequenced, and the lack of alpha or paired-chain data limited which features could be detected. Some IMGT-functional V segments, including TRBV6-2 and TRBV6-3, could not be distinguished by the 87-base-pair reads and were therefore excluded. Immune exposure information for the cohort was limited to CMV serostatus. In a later analysis, most CMV-associated TCR beta chains were found to appear HLA-restricted, with HLA associations seemingly driven largely by CMV exposure. Because counts were too low, roughly 17 rarely observed V segments, including chromosome 9 orphons, were left out of the earlier analysis of a few hundred of the donors. In a later genetic analysis, fewer N-insertions in productive TCRs were reported among donors in an Asian-associated ancestry cluster than the roughly 640-donor mean. A further reported finding was that TCR beta sequences accurately predicted the HLA-A and HLA-B alleles for most subjects in the first cohort. In a later analysis, the rate of TCR association differed among HLA loci, with DRB1 alleles having the most associated TCRs and HLA-C alleles having the fewest. Cytomegalovirus status was reported to be diagnosed by the classifier with high specificity and sensitivity in both the original and validation cohorts.

In regard to this clone: What antigen it recognizes has not been identified. No qualities accompany the bases; no much larger clone lies one base away.

The cohort comprised 666 healthy bone marrow donors. All cohort members were sampled while nominally healthy, although unrecorded immune exposures were likely present. The donor was CMV seronegative and was included in the group of over 300 seronegative cohort members. Each donor provided a peripheral blood sample, and peripheral blood mononuclear cells were used for TCR beta sequencing. The Qiagen DNeasy Blood Extraction Kit was used to extract genomic DNA from the blood cell samples. Trimming costs V 5 bases and J 9 bases, and their ends lie 16 bases apart. From a lookup of the germline V gene, CDR1 and CDR2 are SGHTA and FQGNSA. The CDR3 runs 13 residues from the cysteine to the phenylalanine. Only CDR3 DNA is held: 39 bases, read in frame from base 1. The library relied on the immunoSEQ multiplex PCR assay. The multiplex PCR relied on a mix of 60 forward primers for TCR Vbeta segments and 13 reverse primers for TCR Jbeta segments. The CDR3 region of rearranged TCR beta genes was amplified from genomic DNA with a multiplex PCR assay. On the Illumina HiSeq System, the amplified TCR beta libraries were sequenced as 87-base-pair reads. Per the authors' processing: A later analysis tallied 70 million to 100 million unique TCR beta chains across the 666 repertoires, and approximately 12 million of those chains were shared by two or more donors. Raw reads were error-corrected and collapsed into unique sequences with a nearest-neighbor algorithm that merged closely related sequences to remove PCR and sequencing errors. Alignment of CDR3 sequences to IMGT reference sequences was used to assign V, D and J gene segments. For a sequence to be retained, a match of at least six nucleotides was required to both a V gene segment and a J gene segment. A rearrangement counted as productive if the CDR3 had no stop codons and remained in frame with V and J, and every other rearrangement counted as non-productive. CDR3 was defined according to IMGT convention as the region running from the second conserved V-encoded cysteine to the conserved J-encoded phenylalanine. The earlier analysis of fewer than 750 of the donors excluded sequences that lacked an unambiguous match to a single V gene segment. An earlier analysis of approximately 590 of the donors classified V segments as functional when productive rearrangements were above 56.7% and as segregating when the standard deviation between donors was above 5%. A statistical classification framework was built for diagnosing cytomegalovirus status from the catalog of TCR beta chain sequences. In a later analysis, TCR nucleotide sequences were compared against IMGT/GENE-DB human TR gene sequences so that V and J genes could be assigned. A later analysis assigned CDR3 sequences and most-parsimonious VDJ recombination scenarios with the TCRdist pipeline. A later analysis defined each TCR beta chain by its CDR3 amino acid sequence plus V-gene family, and excluded reads lacking a unique V-gene family. In a later analysis, 450 to 600 highly shared, low-generation-probability nucleotide sequences were removed to address suspected cross-contamination and a sequencing artifact. A later analysis calculated a clonal expansion index for each public chain from normalized within-repertoire ranks of inferred template counts. In a later analysis, generation probabilities were computed with a VDJ recombination model fitted to out-of-frame rearrangements, and the resulting probabilities were checked against IGoR. In a later analysis, hypergeometric tests were used to score TCR-TCR, TCR-HLA and TCR-CMV co-occurrence, with a repertoire-size bias correction applied to TCR pairs. False discovery rates were estimated in a later analysis by permuting HLA or CMV assignments 20 times. In a later analysis, co-occurring TCRs were grouped using DBSCAN, and TCRdist sequence similarity was added for clustering within HLA-allele-positive subsets. Repertoires with fewer than 30,000 or more than 120,000 public chains, plus five repertoires with anomalous nucleotide sharing, were excluded from co-occurrence clustering. TCRdb mirrors the immuneACCESS table, restricted to in-frame sequences. Some clones are absent from its copies; in checked studies, under half trace to an unresolved V gene, and the reason for the others is unknown. D and trimming come from the DNA, and the V and J calls and clone size come from that table. Counted in this sample were approximately 150,000 clones; 70% to 80% of them appeared once. Over 1.1% of the sample is held by the ten biggest clonotypes.

The clonotype originates from a man aged 55 to 70 in good health and CMV-seronegative. Sequenced input: PBMCs. The chain was built from TRBV7-2 and TRBJ1-2; the D gene identity is not certain. The CDR3 here reads CASSKSSLPSYTF. DNA sequence: TGTGCCAGCAGCAAATCGAGCCTCCCGAGCTACACCTTC.